A single T cell receptor (beta chain) is shown here with its context. The antigen remains unidentified. In total, each donor contributed a single heparinised blood draw that averaged about 120 mL. Of the isolated RNA, all was reverse transcribed, and so the sequenced material was expressed TCRB transcripts. Method: immunoSEQ multiplex PCR; TCRdb's copy keeps in-frame clones and lacks some. Among around 240,000 clones listed, 16% were seen once. These data belong to a study of beta chain features in type 1 diabetes. General observations from the study: People with Type 1 diabetes carried modestly yet significantly shorter TCRB CDR3s in all four CD4+ subsets. A pattern of fewer insertions and more deletions at VDJ junctions was seen in type 1 diabetes patients.

The V gene lost 0 bases and the J gene lost 3 bases, with 12 bases spanning the gap. The CDR3 runs to 15 residues. The germline V gene has CDR1 LNHNV and CDR2 YYDKDF (reference sequence). The receptor was isolated from a man aged 25-45 years with type 1 diabetes. Sequencing was performed on naive CD4+ T cells from blood. The V gene is TRBV15, the J gene TRBJ2-7; D remains unclear. CDR3 bases: TGTGCCACCAGCAGAGATCCGCAGGCTCGCTACGAGCAGTACTTC. Translating gives CATSRDPQARYEQYF.